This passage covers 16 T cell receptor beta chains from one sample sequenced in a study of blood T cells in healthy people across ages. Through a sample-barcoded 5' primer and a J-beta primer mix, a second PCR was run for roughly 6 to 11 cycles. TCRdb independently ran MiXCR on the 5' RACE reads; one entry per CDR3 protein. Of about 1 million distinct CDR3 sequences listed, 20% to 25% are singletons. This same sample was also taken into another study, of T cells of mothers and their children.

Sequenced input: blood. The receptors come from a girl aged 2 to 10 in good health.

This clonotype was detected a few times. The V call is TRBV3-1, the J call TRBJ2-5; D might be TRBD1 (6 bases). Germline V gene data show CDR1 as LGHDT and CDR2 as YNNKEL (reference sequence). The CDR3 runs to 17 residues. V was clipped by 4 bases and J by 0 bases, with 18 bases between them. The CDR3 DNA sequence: TGTGCCAGCAGCCCCAGGGGAAGCGTCCAGTACCAAGAGACCCAGTACTTC. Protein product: CASSPRGSVQYQETQYF.

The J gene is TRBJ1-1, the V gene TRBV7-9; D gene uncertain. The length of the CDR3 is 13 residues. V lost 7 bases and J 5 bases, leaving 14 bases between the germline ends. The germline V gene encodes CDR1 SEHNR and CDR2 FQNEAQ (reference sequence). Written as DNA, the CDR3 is TGTGCCAGCATCCTTTTTGATGGGACTGAAGCTTTCTTT. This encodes CASILFDGTEAFF. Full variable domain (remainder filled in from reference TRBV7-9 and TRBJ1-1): DTGVSQNPRHKITKRGQNVTFRCDPISEHNRLYWYRQTLGQGPEFLTYFQNEAQLEKSRLLSDRFSAERPKGSFSTLEIQRTEQGDSAMYLCASILFDGTEAFFGQGTRLTVV.

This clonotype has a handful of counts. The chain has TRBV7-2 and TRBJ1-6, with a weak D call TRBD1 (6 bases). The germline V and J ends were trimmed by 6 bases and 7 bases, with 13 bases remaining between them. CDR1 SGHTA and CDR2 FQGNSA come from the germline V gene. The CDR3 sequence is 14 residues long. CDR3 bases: TGTGCCAGCAGTCCCAGGACAGAAAATTCACCCCTCCACTTT. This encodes CASSPRTENSPLHF.

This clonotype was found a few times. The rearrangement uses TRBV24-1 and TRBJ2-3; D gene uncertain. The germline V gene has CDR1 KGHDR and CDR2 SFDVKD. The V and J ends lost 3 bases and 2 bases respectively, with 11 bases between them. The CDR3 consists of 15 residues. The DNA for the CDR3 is TGTGCCACCAGTGATCCGAGGAACGCCACAGATACGCAGTATTTT. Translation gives CATSDPRNATDTQYF.

CDR3 sequence reads: CASSLWQTSNEQFF. For the CDR3, the DNA is TGTGCCAGCAGTTTATGGCAGACGAGTAATGAGCAGTTCTTC. This chain links TRBV28 with TRBJ2-1, with D hard to call. Trimming shortened V by 0 bases and J by 7 bases, and 10 bases separated the two germline ends. Germline V gives CDR1 MDHEN, CDR2 SYDVKM. This CDR3 comprises 14 residues.

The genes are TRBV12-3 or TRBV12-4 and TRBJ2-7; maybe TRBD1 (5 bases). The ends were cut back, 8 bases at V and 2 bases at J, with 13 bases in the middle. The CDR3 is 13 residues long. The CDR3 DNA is TGTGCCAGCGGGCAGGGCCCAACCTACGAGCAGTACTTC. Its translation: CASGQGPTYEQYF.

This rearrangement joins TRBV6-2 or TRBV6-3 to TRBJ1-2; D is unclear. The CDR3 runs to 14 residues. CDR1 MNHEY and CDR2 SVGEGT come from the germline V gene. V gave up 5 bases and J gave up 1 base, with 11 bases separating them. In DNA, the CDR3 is TGTGCCAGCAGTGAGAACCTGGTTAACTATGGCTACACCTTC. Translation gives CASSENLVNYGYTF.

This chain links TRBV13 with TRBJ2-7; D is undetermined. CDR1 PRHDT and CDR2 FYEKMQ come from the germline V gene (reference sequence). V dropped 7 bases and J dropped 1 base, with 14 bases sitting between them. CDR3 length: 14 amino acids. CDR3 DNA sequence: TGTGCCAGCAAGCTTAAAGGAAGTTCCTACGAGCAGTACTTC. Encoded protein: CASKLKGSSYEQYF.

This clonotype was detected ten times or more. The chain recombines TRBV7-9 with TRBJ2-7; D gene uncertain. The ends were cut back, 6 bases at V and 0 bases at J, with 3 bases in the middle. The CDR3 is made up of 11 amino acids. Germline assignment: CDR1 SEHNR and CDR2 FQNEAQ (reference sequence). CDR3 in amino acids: CASRASYEQYF. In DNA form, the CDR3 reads TGTGCCAGCAGGGCCTCCTACGAGCAGTACTTC.

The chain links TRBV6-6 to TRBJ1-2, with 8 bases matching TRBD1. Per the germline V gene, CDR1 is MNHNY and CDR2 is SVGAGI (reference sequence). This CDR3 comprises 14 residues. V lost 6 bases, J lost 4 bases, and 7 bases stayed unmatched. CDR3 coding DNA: TGTGCCAGCAGCGAAGGGGGACAGGCCTATGGCTACACCTTC. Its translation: CASSEGGQAYGYTF.

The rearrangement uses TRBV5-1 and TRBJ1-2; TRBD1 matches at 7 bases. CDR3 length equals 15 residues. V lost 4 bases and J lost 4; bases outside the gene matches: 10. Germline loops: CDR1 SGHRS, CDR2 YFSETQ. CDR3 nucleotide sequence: TGCGCCAGCAGCGTCAGGGACAGCTTGGCCTATGGCTACACCTTC. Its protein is CASSVRDSLAYGYTF.

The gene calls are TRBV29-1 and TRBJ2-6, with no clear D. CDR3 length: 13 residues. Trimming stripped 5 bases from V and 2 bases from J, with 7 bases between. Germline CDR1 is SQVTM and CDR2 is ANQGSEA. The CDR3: CSVNRAGANVLTF. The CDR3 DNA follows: TGCAGCGTTAACCGAGCTGGGGCCAACGTCCTGACTTTC.

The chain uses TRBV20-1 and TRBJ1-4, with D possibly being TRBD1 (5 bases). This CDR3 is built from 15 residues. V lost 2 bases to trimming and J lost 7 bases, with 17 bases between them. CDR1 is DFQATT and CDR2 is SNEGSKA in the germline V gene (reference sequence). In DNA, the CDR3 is TGCAGTGCTAGAAACCCGTCCGACAGTAGTGAAAAACTGTTTTTT. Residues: CSARNPSDSSEKLFF.

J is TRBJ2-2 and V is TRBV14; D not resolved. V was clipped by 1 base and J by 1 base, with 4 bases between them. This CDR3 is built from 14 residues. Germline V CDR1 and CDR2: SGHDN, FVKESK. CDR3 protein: CASSQGRNTGELFF. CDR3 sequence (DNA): TGTGCCAGCAGCCAAGGTCGGAACACCGGGGAGCTGTTTTTT.

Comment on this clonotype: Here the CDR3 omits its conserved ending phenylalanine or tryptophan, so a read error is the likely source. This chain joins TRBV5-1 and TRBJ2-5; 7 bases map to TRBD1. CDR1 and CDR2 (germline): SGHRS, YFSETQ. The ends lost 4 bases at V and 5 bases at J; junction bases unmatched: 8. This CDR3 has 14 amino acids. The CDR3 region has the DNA TGCGCCAGCAGCCAAGGGACAGAAAGGGAGACCCAGTACCTC. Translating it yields CASSQGTERETQYL.

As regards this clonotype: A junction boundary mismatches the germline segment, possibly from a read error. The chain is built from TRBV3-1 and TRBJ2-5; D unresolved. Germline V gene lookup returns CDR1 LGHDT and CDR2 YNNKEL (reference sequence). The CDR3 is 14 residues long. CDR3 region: CASSQPGRKEAQYF. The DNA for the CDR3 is TGTGCCAGCAGCCAACCTGGACGGAAAGAGGCCCAGTACTTC.